This TCR beta chain comes out of a study of human CD8 memory T cell subsets. Points from the study as a whole: Few clonotypes were shared between stem-like memory and precursor exhausted T cells.

UMI-labeled 5' RACE was the method by which TCR beta libraries were made. TCRdb reprocessed the 5' RACE reads and stores each CDR3 protein as one record, lacking DNA. This sample's clone table lists some 7,000 distinct CDR3 sequences. Comment on this clonotype: Its specificity is unknown.

CDR3 length: 14 residues. Germline-derived CDR1 and CDR2 are MNHEY and SMNVEV (reference sequence). The specimen sequenced was CD8+ T cells from PBMCs. The receptor comes from a human donor in good health. This sequence joins TRBV27 and TRBJ2-1; checking the TCRdb D call of TRBD1 is not possible without DNA. CDR3 region: CASRGLGALNEQFF.